Following are 15 T cell receptor beta chains from one sample sequenced in a study of beta chain features in type 1 diabetes. Study-wide results and caveats: The study found moderately but significantly shorter TCRB CDR3s in all four CD4+ subsets of Type 1 diabetes patients.

Expressed TCRB transcripts were sequenced because the entire RNA isolate underwent reverse transcription. Clones were sequenced by immunoSEQ multiplex PCR, and TCRdb holds only the in-frame ones, with some missing. The repertoire has 600,000 to 750,000 clones, around 12% of them found once; the top ten carry approximately 0.11%. The antigens these receptors bind are not known. The sample taken for sequencing was naive CD4+ T cells from blood. The receptors were sampled from a young man with type 1 diabetes.

This clone was observed a handful of times. The chain employs TRBV7-2 and TRBJ1-5; tentative D call: TRBD1 (5 bases). From germline, CDR1 is SGHTA and CDR2 FQGNSA. V gave up 3 bases and J gave up 0 bases, with 9 bases separating them. There are 15 residues in the CDR3. The DNA of the CDR3 is TGTGCCAGCAGCTTCGGGACCTTTAGCAATCAGCCCCAGCATTTT. Translating it yields CASSFGTFSNQPQHF. Filled out from reference TRBV7-2 and TRBJ1-5, the complete variable domain reads GAGVSQSPSNKVTEKGKDVELRCDPISGHTALYWYRQSLGQGLEFLIYFQGNSAPDKSGLPSDRFSAERTGGSVSTLTIQRTQQEDSAVYLCASSFGTFSNQPQHFGDGTRLSIL.

J is TRBJ1-1 and V is TRBV6-5; unclear D gene. Germline loops: CDR1 MNHEY, CDR2 SVGAGI. Trimming pared 6 bases from V and 1 base from J, leaving 9 bases between. This CDR3 is built from 13 residues. CDR3 in DNA: TGTGCCAGCAGACCCGTAAAGAACACTGAAGCTTTCTTT. Amino acids: CASRPVKNTEAFF.

The rearrangement joins TRBV9 to TRBJ2-7; perhaps TRBD2 as D (6 bases). This CDR3 has 16 amino acids. CDR1 is SGDLS, CDR2 YYNGEE, per germline. With 0 bases removed from V and 2 bases from J, the gap between germline ends came to 15 bases. CDR3: CASSVGMEGLPYEQYF. DNA for the CDR3: TGTGCCAGCAGCGTAGGGATGGAGGGTCTGCCCTACGAGCAGTACTTC.

A few counts support this clone. This chain links TRBV7-2 with TRBJ1-6; 9 bases line up with TRBD1. The CDR3 totals 17 residues. V lost 6 bases to trimming and J lost 3 bases; unmatched junction nucleotides: 9. CDR1 and CDR2 from the germline V gene are SGHTA and FQGNSA. CDR3 amino acids: CASSYIRDRVYNSPLHF. In DNA, the CDR3 is TGTGCCAGCAGTTATATCCGGGACAGGGTCTATAATTCACCCCTCCACTTT.

Only a few counts were recorded for this clone. The chain uses TRBV7-6 and TRBJ1-5; perhaps TRBD1 as D (5 bases). V dropped 1 base and J dropped 0 bases, with 10 bases sitting between them. CDR1 is SGHVS and CDR2 is FNYEAQ in the germline V gene. This CDR3 region has 16 residues. The CDR3 coding sequence is TGTGCCAGCAGCTTAGGAGGGGCCCTTAGCAATCAGCCCCAGCATTTT. It is translated as CASSLGGALSNQPQHF.

This clone was observed a handful of times. The rearrangement uses TRBV7-2 and TRBJ2-5; D not certain. The CDR3 is made up of 14 amino acids. Germline CDR1 and CDR2: SGHTA and FQGNSA. Trimming stripped 5 bases from V and 4 bases from J, with 14 bases between. The CDR3, as DNA: TGTGCCAGCAGCCCCCACAGTGGGCCAGAGACCCAGTACTTC. Amino acids: CASSPHSGPETQYF.

CDR3 bases: TGCGCCAGCAGCTTGGATGGACAGGCGTCCCACGATACGCAGTATTTT. Protein sequence: CASSLDGQASHDTQYF. The V call is TRBV5-1, the J call TRBJ2-3; 7 nucleotides line up with TRBD1. There are 16 residues in the CDR3. Germline V gene data show CDR1 as SGHRS and CDR2 as YFSETQ. V was clipped by 0 bases and J by 6 bases; unmatched bases: 10.

This clone occurred a few times. The rearrangement joins TRBV2 to TRBJ2-1, with 11 bases that match TRBD1. After removal of 6 bases from V and 3 bases from J, the junction contained 4 bases not matched to a gene. CDR3 size: 15 residues. Germline-derived CDR1 and CDR2 are SNHLY and FYNNEI. The CDR3 here is CASRRTGGFYNEQFF. Here the CDR3 DNA reads TGTGCCAGCAGGAGGACAGGGGGCTTCTACAATGAGCAGTTCTTC.

CDR3 sequence (DNA): TGTGCCATCAGGACAGCCGGTGAGCAGTTCTTC. Protein sequence: CAIRTAGEQFF. This rearrangement joins TRBV10-3 to TRBJ2-1; weak D call: TRBD1 (5 bases). With 6 bases removed from V and 9 bases from J, the gap between germline ends came to 9 bases. Germline V gene lookup returns CDR1 ENHRY and CDR2 SYGVKD. CDR3 length: 11 amino acids.

J is TRBJ2-7 and V is TRBV7-9, with TRBD2 identical over 11 bases. J gave up 2 bases and V 5 bases, and 2 bases lay outside the gene matches. The CDR3 has 14 amino acids. Germline V gene lookup returns CDR1 SEHNR and CDR2 FQNEAQ (reference sequence). The CDR3: CASSLTSGAYEQYF. The DNA of the CDR3 is TGTGCCAGCAGCCTGACTAGCGGGGCCTACGAGCAGTACTTC.

This clone was picked up a small number of times. The genes are TRBV7-8 and TRBJ2-1; D gene uncertain. Germline V gives CDR1 SGHVS, CDR2 FQNEAQ. CDR3 size: 15 residues. V dropped 5 bases and J dropped 2 bases, with 13 bases sitting between them. DNA of the CDR3: TGTGCCAGCAGCCCCAGTACGGGTACCTACAATGAGCAGTTCTTC. This gives the protein CASSPSTGTYNEQFF.

This chain links TRBV13 with TRBJ2-5; tentative D call: TRBD2 (7 bases). Trimming stripped 5 bases from V and 7 bases from J, with 20 bases between. The CDR3 runs to 15 residues. The germline gives CDR1 PRHDT, CDR2 FYEKMQ (reference sequence). The CDR3 spells CASSPRRGGLGTQYF. In nucleotides, the CDR3 is TGTGCCAGCAGCCCCCGAAGGGGGGGCTTGGGGACCCAGTACTTC.

V gene TRBV21-1 combines with J gene TRBJ1-2; TRBD1, as called in the table, went unchecked against the DNA. TRBV21-1 is a listed pseudogene. The CDR3 length is 14 residues. The DNA for the CDR3 is TGTGCCAGCAGCAAAGAGGGGCGGTGCTATGGCTACACCTTC. Its translation is CASSKEGRCYGYTF.

This sequence joins TRBV7-3 and TRBJ2-2; the D is unclear. CDR3 length: 12 amino acids. Germline-derived CDR1 and CDR2 are SGHTA and FQGTGA. V was clipped by 2 bases and J by 5 bases, with 3 bases between them. The CDR3, as DNA: TGTGCCAGCAGCTTATTTACCGGGGAGCTGTTTTTT. It is translated as CASSLFTGELFF.

This clone was detected only a few times. V is TRBV6-5 and J is TRBJ2-5, with unresolved D. V was cut by 4 bases and J by 2 bases, with 11 bases left in between. From germline, CDR1 is MNHEY and CDR2 SVGAGI. This CDR3 region has 14 residues. The CDR3 here is CASSLGSLQETQYF. The CDR3, as DNA: TGTGCCAGCAGTTTGGGCAGCCTGCAAGAGACCCAGTACTTC.